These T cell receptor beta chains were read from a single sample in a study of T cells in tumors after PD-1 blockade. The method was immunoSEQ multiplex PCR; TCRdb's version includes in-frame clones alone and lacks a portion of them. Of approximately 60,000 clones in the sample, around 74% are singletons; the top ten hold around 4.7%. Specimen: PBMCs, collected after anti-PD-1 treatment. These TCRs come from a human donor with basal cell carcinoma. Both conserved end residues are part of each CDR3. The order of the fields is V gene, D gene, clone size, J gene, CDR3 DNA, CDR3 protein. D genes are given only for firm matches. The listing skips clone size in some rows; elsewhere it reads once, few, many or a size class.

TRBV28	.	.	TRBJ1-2	TGTGCCAGCAGTTTTTCCCAGGGTGGGGGCTACACCTTC	CASSFSQGGGYTF
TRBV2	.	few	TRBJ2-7	TGTGCCAGCAGTGAAGATGGGGGGGACAATTGGGTCTACGAGCAGTACTTC	CASSEDGGDNWVYEQYF
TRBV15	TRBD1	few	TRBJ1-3	TGTGCCACAACCACAGGGGGGACGGGAAACACCATATATTTT	CATTTGGTGNTIYF
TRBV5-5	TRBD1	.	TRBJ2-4	TGTGCCAGCAGCTTGGATTTCGGGACAGGGGAAAACATTCAGTACTTC	CASSLDFGTGENIQYF
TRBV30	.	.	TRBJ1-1	TGTGCCACAACAGTGAGCACTGAAGCTTTCTTT	CATTVSTEAFF
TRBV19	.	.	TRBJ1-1	TGTGCCAGTACATCTTATGGCGGGGGCACTGAAGCTTTCTTT	CASTSYGGGTEAFF
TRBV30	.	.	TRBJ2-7	TGTGCCTGGAGTTTGTCCTACGAGCAGTACTTC	CAWSLSYEQYF
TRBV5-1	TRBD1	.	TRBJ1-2	TGCGCCAGCAGCACCCGGACAGGCCAGACACCCTATGGCTACACCTTC	CASSTRTGQTPYGYTF
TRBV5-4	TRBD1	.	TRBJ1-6	TGTGCCAGCAGGTCGGACAGGGCGCGGTCACCCCTCCACTTT	CASRSDRARSPLHF
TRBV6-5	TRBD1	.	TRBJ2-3	TGTGCCAGCAGTCGCCGGACAGGGACAGATACGCAGTATTTT	CASSRRTGTDTQYF
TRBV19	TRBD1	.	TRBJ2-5	TGTGCCAGTAGTGCCGGAGGACAGGGGGCATGGGAGACCCAGTACTTC	CASSAGGQGAWETQYF